Described below is a single TCR beta chain sequence and its context. The antigen it binds to is not known. No clone much larger than this one lies a single base away; base qualities are absent. The sample is drawn from a study of cytomegalovirus exposure and HLA in healthy donors (dated by TCRdb to about 2017). Some background on the complete study: An earlier analysis of approximately 550 of the donors reported roughly 300 Gb of sequence data and more than 90 million unique TCR beta sequences from roughly 180 million T cells. Around 320 gigabases of sequencing data and 80 million or so unique TCR sequences were included in an early release covering several hundred HLA-typed donors. Of the 300 to 500 genotyped donors, approximately 81% were placed in the genetic ancestry cluster associated with self-reported Caucasian donors. The study was designed to test whether signatures of past pathogen exposure could be identified by cataloging public T cell receptors. The study used immunosequencing to profile the T cell repertoires of some 600 subjects and linked those repertoires to cytomegalovirus serostatus. Along with the approximately 650-subject first cohort, a separate validation cohort of over 90 different subjects was used. The study combined high-throughput TCR immunosequencing, statistical association of individual TCRs with disease status, and machine learning to predict cytomegalovirus infection status. In a later analysis, previously published TCR beta repertoires from 670 or so donors were re-analyzed and high-resolution HLA genotyping was added so that TCR occurrence patterns could be studied. Rather than using new phenotypic data, the later analysis identified candidate immune exposures from TCR beta sequences and from how often those sequences occurred across donors. To decide whether each TCR beta V gene segment behaved as functional or pseudogenic, an earlier analysis of some 540 of the donors relied on high-throughput TCR beta sequencing. Donor age, sex, ethnicity and CMV serostatus were compiled together with the repertoire data. A later genetic analysis took genome-wide SNP genotypes for about 55% of the 666 donors and used that subset as a discovery cohort. All discovery cohort repertoires had been generated using a single sequencing platform. Class I and class II HLA loci were covered by the typing at four-digit resolution. Typing coverage differed by locus: A, B, C, DRB1 and DQB1 were typed in roughly 620-640 donors, DQA1 in 500 to 550, DPA1 in around 600, and DPB1 in around 440. Because of strong linkage in the cohort, roughly five DR-DQ haplotypes were treated as single units for association and clustering. On average, around 230,000 unique TCR beta nucleotide sequences were sequenced per donor among some 430 genotyped donors of the cohort, with 15% to 20% of those sequences being non-productive.

Reading from cysteine to phenylalanine, the CDR3 counts 16 amino acids. Only CDR3 DNA remains: 48 bases, in frame from the first base. CDR1 and CDR2 (SGDLS, YYNGEE) derive from the germline V gene. The junction shows trimming of 2 bases on V and 2 bases on J, plus 14 bases between the germline ends. Study-wide findings and limitations: At a false discovery rate of 0.05, a later analysis linked around 15,000 TCR beta sequences to specific HLA alleles. Most TCR sequences were seen in very few donors, while some public TCRs were found in many individuals. Most CMV-associated TCR beta chains appeared to be HLA-restricted in a later analysis, and the HLA associations seemed to be driven largely by CMV exposure. V-gene and J-gene trimming of TCR beta chains was associated with a missense DCLRE1C variant in a later genetic analysis, and the association was replicated in an independent cohort. A total of 150 or so TCR beta chains were listed by the study as associated with cytomegalovirus. Broadly in line with IMGT annotations, most TCR beta V segments showed up in productive rearrangements about 90% or about 30% of the time in an earlier analysis of approximately 600 of the donors. HLA typing was unavailable for some donors at each locus, so association tests used only the typed subset. The 87-base-pair reads could not distinguish some IMGT-functional V segments, including TRBV6-2 and TRBV6-3, so those segments were excluded. A cluster of highly shared sequence variants was judged likely to represent a technical artifact of the sequencing pipeline. A later genetic analysis reported fewer N-insertions in productive TCRs among donors in an Asian-associated ancestry cluster than the roughly 620-donor mean. In a later analysis, several top co-occurrence clusters were reported to appear linked to parvovirus B19, influenza, CMV and Epstein-Barr virus. A further reported finding was that TCR beta sequences accurately predicted the HLA-A and HLA-B alleles for most subjects in the first cohort. The authors suggested that the approach could potentially be extended to other disease states and immunological phenotypes. Roughly uniform sequencing depth across donors was assumed in presence/absence analyses, although this assumption may not hold. According to a later analysis, TCR association rates differed among HLA loci, with DRB1 alleles showing the most associated TCRs and HLA-C alleles showing the fewest. In vitro tests confirmed that three of the cytomegalovirus-associated TCR beta chains recognize cytomegalovirus antigens. Linkage disequilibrium might explain the correlated functional status among segregating V segments, but an unknown experimental factor could not be excluded. When HLA alleles, especially DR and DQ, strongly co-occurred, TCR associations were difficult to assign to individual alleles. In a later analysis, HLA-associated TCR beta chains showed more clonal expansion and lower generation probabilities than non-associated chains that were equally common. CMV serostatus was the only immune exposure information available for the cohort. The classifier was reported to diagnose cytomegalovirus status with high specificity and sensitivity in both the original and validation cohorts. Because counts were too low, under 20 rarely observed V segments, including chromosome 9 orphons, were left out of the earlier analysis of a few hundred of the donors. Only TCR beta chains were sequenced in this cohort, and the absence of alpha or paired-chain data limited detectable features.

Library preparation used the immunoSEQ multiplex PCR assay. For the multiplex PCR, a mixture combining 60 forward primers for TCR Vbeta segments and 13 reverse primers for TCR Jbeta segments was used. The CDR3 region of rearranged TCR beta genes was amplified from genomic DNA by a multiplex PCR assay. Amplified TCR beta libraries were sequenced as 87-base-pair reads on the Illumina HiSeq System. In the source study's methods: A later analysis tallied tens of millions of unique TCR beta chains across the 700 or so repertoires, and about 10 million of those chains were shared by two or more donors. To remove PCR and sequencing errors, raw reads were error-corrected and collapsed into unique sequences using a nearest-neighbor algorithm that merged closely related sequences. CDR3 sequences were aligned to IMGT reference sequences to assign V, D and J gene segments. For a sequence to be retained, a match of at least six nucleotides was required to both a V gene segment and a J gene segment. A rearrangement counted as productive if the CDR3 had no stop codons and remained in frame with V and J, and every other rearrangement counted as non-productive. Following IMGT convention, CDR3 was defined as the stretch from the second conserved V-encoded cysteine up to the conserved J-encoded phenylalanine. Sequences without an unambiguous match to a single V gene segment were excluded from the earlier analysis of about 640 of the donors. An earlier analysis of 450 to 650 of the donors called V segments functional above 56.7% productive rearrangements and segregating when the between-donor standard deviation exceeded 5%. A statistical classification framework was developed to diagnose cytomegalovirus status using the catalog of TCR beta chain sequences. In a later analysis, TCR nucleotide sequences were compared against IMGT/GENE-DB human TR gene sequences so that V and J genes could be assigned. The TCRdist pipeline was used in a later analysis to assign CDR3 sequences and most-parsimonious VDJ recombination scenarios. In a later analysis, each TCR beta chain was defined by its CDR3 amino acid sequence together with its V-gene family, and reads without a unique V-gene family were excluded. In a later analysis, around 600 highly shared, low-generation-probability nucleotide sequences were removed to address suspected cross-contamination and a sequencing artifact. In a later analysis, a clonal expansion index was calculated for each public chain from normalized within-repertoire ranks of inferred template counts. In a later analysis, generation probabilities were computed with a VDJ recombination model fitted to out-of-frame rearrangements, and the resulting probabilities were checked against IGoR. Hypergeometric tests were used in a later analysis to score TCR-TCR, TCR-HLA and TCR-CMV co-occurrence, with a repertoire-size bias correction applied to the TCR pairs. To estimate false discovery rates, a later analysis permuted the HLA or CMV assignments 20 times. In a later analysis, co-occurring TCRs were grouped using DBSCAN, and TCRdist sequence similarity was added for clustering within HLA-allele-positive subsets. Repertoires with fewer than 30,000 or more than 120,000 public chains were left out of co-occurrence clustering, as were a few repertoires with anomalous nucleotide sharing. The table was pulled from immuneACCESS by TCRdb, which kept in-frame rearrangements only. Such tables lose some clones; where checked, under half of the loss comes from unresolved V genes, and the rest has no known cause. For V, J and clone size, that table is used; D and trimming come from the DNA. The sample records 130,000 to 150,000 clones, over 70% of which are singletons. The ten largest make up approximately 0.9% of the sample.

The cohort was made up of 666 healthy bone marrow donors. Cohort members were all nominally healthy when sampled, although unrecorded immune exposures were likely present. The donor tested CMV seronegative and was one of the 352 seronegative cohort members. Each donor provided a peripheral blood sample, and peripheral blood mononuclear cells were used for TCR beta sequencing. Genomic DNA was extracted from the blood cell samples with the Qiagen DNeasy Blood Extraction Kit. The clonotype was recovered from a man in his late teens or twenties in good health and CMV-seronegative. The sequence joins TRBV9 to TRBJ2-1; the best D guess is TRBD1, with 6 bases matching. Source material: PBMCs. The CDR3 region: CASSVTGTSTYNEQFF. In nucleotide form, the sequence is TGTGCCAGCAGCGTTACCGGGACATCGACCTACAATGAGCAGTTCTTC.